This TCR beta chain is drawn from a study of breast tumors, draining lymph nodes, adjacent tissues. Germline lookup yields CDR1 MNHEY and CDR2 SVGAGI. This CDR3 comprises 16 residues. Study observations and caveats: Compared with lymph nodes, tumors were less diverse; compared with nontumor tissue, more. Tumor T cell lymph node origin was a supported hypothesis, not proven.

Breast cancer patients provided tissue from their axillary draining lymph nodes. Via MiXCR, TCRdb re-called the multiplex PCR reads, giving one row per CDR3 protein. The table lists some 200,000 distinct CDR3 sequences, 25% to 40% of them singletons. With respect to this clonotype: What it binds is not known. With a much larger clone just one base away, this may be a read error.

What was sequenced was axillary lymph node tissue. The origin of this receptor is a female donor with breast cancer. Some clones in this sample may be carry-over from other donors' samples. This chain uses TRBV6-5 with TRBJ1-2; 7 bases map to TRBD1. CDR3 region: CASSHSHRGGTYGYTF. CDR3 in DNA: TGTGCCAGCAGTCACTCCCACAGGGGCGGGACCTATGGCTACACCTTC.